These 5 T cell receptor beta chains share one sample of origin, sequenced in a study of blood T cell repertoires in COVID-19. Measured with immunoSEQ multiplex PCR; TCRdb has only the in-frame clones, and not every one. Of 150,000 to 200,000 clones in the sample, around 76% were seen once. Sequenced material: peripheral blood. The receptors shown here come from a woman aged 60-75 years with COVID-19, enrolled during active disease.

The chain is built from TRBV3-1 (or the pseudogene TRBV3-2) and TRBJ2-1, with TRBD2 identical over 8 bases. Unmatched junction bases numbered 9, after V lost 1 base and J lost 7 bases. Looked up from germline, CDR1 is LGHDT and CDR2 is YNNKEL (reference sequence). The CDR3 covers 16 residues. DNA for the CDR3: TGTGCCAGCAGCCAAGTTATCGGGGGGGGGTTTAATGAGCAGTTCTTC. Translated, it gives CASSQVIGGGFNEQFF.

The chain's CDR3 is CASSKRPGQEAYGYTF. The DNA of the CDR3 is TGTGCCAGCAGCAAACGTCCGGGACAGGAAGCCTATGGCTACACCTTC. The chain joins TRBV5-5 to TRBJ1-2; 8 bases match TRBD1. The CDR3 consists of 16 residues. With V trimmed by 4 bases and J by 4 bases, 12 bases remained unmatched. Germline V gene sequence: CDR1 SGHKS, CDR2 YYEKEE (reference sequence).

The sample holds one count of this clone. V usage is TRBV19 and J usage is TRBJ1-4; TRBD1 agrees at 8 bases. Germline lookup yields CDR1 LNHDA and CDR2 SQIVND (reference sequence). The trim removed 3 bases at V and 7 bases at J, leaving 4 bases unmatched. The CDR3 contains 14 residues. The CDR3 loop reads CASSIRTGLEKLFF. The DNA of the CDR3 is TGTGCCAGTAGTATTCGGACAGGGCTTGAAAAACTGTTTTTT.

The chain has TRBV27 and TRBJ1-1; D is possibly TRBD1 (6 bases). This CDR3 has 14 amino acids. Germline V gene data show CDR1 as MNHEY and CDR2 as SMNVEV (reference sequence). Trimming left V 2 bases short and J 2 bases short, with 9 bases between. The CDR3, as DNA: TGTGCCAGCAGTTTAACAGGGATAAACACTGAAGCTTTCTTT. Protein: CASSLTGINTEAFF.

This clone was observed once. This chain's CDR3 is CATSRTKLTGTYNSPLHF. The CDR3 DNA sequence: TGTGCCACCAGCAGAACTAAGTTAACCGGGACCTATAATTCACCCCTCCACTTT. This chain uses TRBV15 with TRBJ1-6, with D unclear. CDR3 length equals 18 residues. The V gene lost 2 bases and the J gene lost 2 bases, with 16 bases spanning the gap. CDR1 and CDR2 (germline): LNHNV, YYDKDF (reference sequence).